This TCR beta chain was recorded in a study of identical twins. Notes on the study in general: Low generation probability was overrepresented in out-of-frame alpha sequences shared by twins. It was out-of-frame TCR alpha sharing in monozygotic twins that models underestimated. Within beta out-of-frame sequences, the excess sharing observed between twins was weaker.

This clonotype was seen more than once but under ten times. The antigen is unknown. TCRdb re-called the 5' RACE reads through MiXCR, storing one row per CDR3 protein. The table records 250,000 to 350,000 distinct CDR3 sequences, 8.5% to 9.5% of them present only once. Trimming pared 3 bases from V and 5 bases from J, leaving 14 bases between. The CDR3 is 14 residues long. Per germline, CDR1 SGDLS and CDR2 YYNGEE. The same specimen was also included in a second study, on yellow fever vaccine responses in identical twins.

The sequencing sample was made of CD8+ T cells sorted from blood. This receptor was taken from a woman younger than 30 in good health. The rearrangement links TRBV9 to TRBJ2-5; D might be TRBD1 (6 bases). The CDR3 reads CASSGEQGWETQYF. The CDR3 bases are TGTGCCAGCAGCGGCGAACAGGGATGGGAGACCCAGTACTTC.